This T cell receptor beta chain was sequenced during a study of long-term antiretroviral therapy in people with HIV. Study results and caveats: The study found that diversity rose after ART but stayed below transplant donor controls. Documentation of ART adherence, viral resistance or therapy changes was absent.

This clone has a handful of counts. Its antigen is unidentified. At survey level, the immunoSEQ assay was run in its v3.0 version. The table came from immunoSEQ multiplex PCR; TCRdb's copy has only in-frame clones and leaves some out. The sample lists some 27,000 clones, around 83% occurring once. Trimming left V 3 bases short and J 6 bases short, with 18 bases between. The germline gives CDR1 LNHDA, CDR2 SQIVND (reference sequence). This CDR3 region has 16 residues. Prior to DNA extraction, the samples held roughly 1-10 million cryopreserved PBMC. The rearrangement uses TRBV19 and TRBJ1-5, with D possibly TRBD1 on 5 matching bases. This receptor was taken from a man between 18 and 35 years old with HIV. The sample in question was unsorted PBMCs, obtained 0.4 years after starting antiretroviral therapy. CDR3 amino acids: CASSIGVWDPIQPQHF. The CDR3 nucleotides read TGTGCCAGTAGTATTGGGGTTTGGGACCCAATTCAGCCCCAGCATTTT.